This is a list of T cell receptor beta chains from one sample in a study of human T cells and chemical hapten exposure. TCRdb used MiXCR to reprocess the RACE reads, holding one entry per CDR3 protein. Of some 350,000 distinct CDR3 sequences listed, roughly 6% are singletons. Sample: whole blood, taken in connection with sensitization to the hapten diphenylcyclopropenone (DPC). The receptor source for this set is a woman in her late teens or twenties with alopecia areata. Some clones in this sample may be carry-over from other donors' samples. Each CDR3 is given with its conserved first and last residue. The D gene is left open where the match is weak. Only part of the rows carry a size: once, few, many, or a class if the clone is expanded.

J gene,clone size,V gene,D gene,CDR3 DNA,CDR3 protein
TRBJ1-5,many,TRBV6-2/TRBV6-3,TRBD1,TGTGCCAGCAGTTTGACAGGGGGCGGTCAGCCCCAGCATTTT,CASSLTGGGQPQHF
TRBJ2-5,few,TRBV12-3/TRBV12-4,.,TGTGCCAGCAGTTTCCGGGACCAAGAGACCCAGTACTTC,CASSFRDQETQYF
TRBJ2-7,many,TRBV6-2/TRBV6-3,.,TGTGCCAGCAGTAAAAGCTACGAGCAGTACTTC,CASSKSYEQYF
TRBJ1-4,.,TRBV7-9,.,TGTGCCAGCAGCTACGGACTGACAGTCACAATCCCCGGGGATGAAAAACTGTTTTTT,CASSYGLTVTIPGDEKLFF
TRBJ2-7,.,TRBV6-1,.,TGTGCCAGCAGTGAAACCCCCTACGAGCAGTACTTC,CASSETPYEQYF
TRBJ1-1,many,TRBV12-3/TRBV12-4,TRBD1,TGTGCCAGCAGTTTAGCTTCGAGTACTCGGACAGGGAGAGCTTTCTTT,CASSLASSTRTGRAFF
TRBJ1-1,few,TRBV7-9,TRBD1,TGTGCCAGCAGCCCAAAGGGACAGGGGAACACTGAAGCTTTCTTT,CASSPKGQGNTEAFF
TRBJ2-7,.,TRBV20-1,TRBD1,TGCAGTGCTAGTAGTTTCCGGGACAGTCGACAGTTTAAGCAGTACTTC,CSASSFRDSRQFKQYF
TRBJ1-1,.,TRBV12-3/TRBV12-4,TRBD1,TGTGCCAGCAGTTTGAGGACAGGAAAAGCTTTCTTT,CASSLRTGKAFF
TRBJ1-2,.,TRBV6-2/TRBV6-3,.,TGTGCCAGCAGTTACCAACGGGATTATGGCTACACCTTC,CASSYQRDYGYTF
TRBJ1-3,many,TRBV29-1,.,TGCAGCGTTGGAACAGCACTAGAAAACACCATATATTTT,CSVGTALENTIYF
TRBJ2-7,few,TRBV20-1,TRBD1,TGCAGTGCTTATCCGGGACAGGGATCTGGCGAGCAGTACTTC,CSAYPGQGSGEQYF
TRBJ2-7,many,TRBV12-3/TRBV12-4,TRBD1,TGTGCCAGCAGTTCGACAGGGGGGTACGAGCAGTACTTC,CASSSTGGYEQYF
TRBJ1-4,many,TRBV2,.,TGTGCCAGCAGTGAAACGGAATTTGAAAAACTGTTTTTT,CASSETEFEKLFF
TRBJ1-3,many,TRBV7-9,TRBD1,TGTGCCAGCAGCTATACCGGGACAGAAGGAAACACCATATATTTT,CASSYTGTEGNTIYF
TRBJ1-1,.,TRBV7-9,TRBD1,TGTGCCAGCAGCTCGCCGGGACAGGGGACCACTGAAGCTTTCTTT,CASSSPGQGTTEAFF
TRBJ2-2,once,TRBV5-1,.,TGCGCCAGCAGCTTGGGCAGCGGTGGGAACACCGGGGAGCTGTTTTTT,CASSLGSGGNTGELFF
TRBJ2-2,once,TRBV4-3,TRBD1,TGCGCCAGCAGCCCGGGGACAGGGGAACTTAGCGGGGAGCTGTTTTTT,CASSPGTGELSGELFF
TRBJ2-1,.,TRBV7-9,TRBD2,TGTGCCAGCAGCTACCCTAGCGGGGGAACACCGAGCTCCTACAATGAGCAGTTCTTC,CASSYPSGGTPSSYNEQFF
TRBJ2-7,.,TRBV5-6,TRBD2,TGTGCCAGCAGCTCGGGACTAGCGGGCGGATACGAGCAGTACTTC,CASSSGLAGGYEQYF
TRBJ2-7,few,TRBV12-3/TRBV12-4,.,TGTGCCAGCAGTTCCACTAGGAGCTCCTACGAGCAGTACTTC,CASSSTRSSYEQYF
TRBJ2-3,few,TRBV9,.,TGTGCCAGCAGCGCCCTTGTGAGTGGCACAGATACGCAGTATTTT,CASSALVSGTDTQYF
TRBJ2-5,once,TRBV2,.,TGTGCCAGCAGTGAAAGCTCGAGTGAAGAGACCCAGTACTTC,CASSESSSEETQYF
TRBJ2-4,many,TRBV29-1,.,TGCAGCGTTGAGGGTGAAGCCAAAAACATTCAGTACTTC,CSVEGEAKNIQYF
TRBJ2-2,few,TRBV9,TRBD2,TGTGCCAGCAGCGTAGTGATAGCGGGGGGCGGCACCGGGGAGCTGTTTTTT,CASSVVIAGGGTGELFF
TRBJ1-1,many,TRBV5-1,TRBD1,TGCGCCAGCAGCTTTGGGGACAGGGAGAACACTGAAGCTTTCTTT,CASSFGDRENTEAFF
TRBJ1-3,few,TRBV12-3/TRBV12-4,.,TGTGCCAGCAGTTTAAAGGGGGAAGGCTCTGGAAACACCATATATTTT,CASSLKGEGSGNTIYF
TRBJ1-2,few,TRBV6-6,.,TGTGCCAGCAGTACCCCTGGCGGGTTGGGAGGCTATGGCTACACCTTC,CASSTPGGLGGYGYTF
TRBJ2-1,many,TRBV6-2/TRBV6-3,.,TGTGCCAGCGTCAGTCCCTCCTACAATGAGCAGTTCTTC,CASVSPSYNEQFF
TRBJ2-2,many,TRBV3-1,.,TGTGCTTCACGAAGCCCTCTCAGGACCGGGGAGCTGTTTTTT,CASRSPLRTGELFF
TRBJ2-1,many,TRBV5-1,.,TGCGCCAGCAGCAACTGGGGGCTAAACACACTTTTATTGGAGGGAGTTGGTGAGCAGTTCTTC,CASSNWGLNTLLLEGVGEQFF
TRBJ1-1,.,TRBV7-9,.,TGTGCCAGCAGTTTAGGCAACCGGGACACTGAAGCTTTCTTT,CASSLGNRDTEAFF
TRBJ2-7,many,TRBV10-3,.,TGTGCCACGGGGGATACCCTCTACGAGCAGTACTTC,CATGDTLYEQYF
TRBJ2-1,.,TRBV20-1,.,TGCAGTGCCTGGACAGCCGGGAGGAATGAGCAGTTCTTC,CSAWTAGRNEQFF
TRBJ2-5,.,TRBV27,TRBD2,TGTGCCAGCAGTCAGACCACTAGCGGGGCGCCCCAAGAGACCCAGTACTTC,CASSQTTSGAPQETQYF
TRBJ1-2,many,TRBV4-3,.,TGCGCCAGCAGCCCGGATGGGCAGCTCTATGGCTACACCTTC,CASSPDGQLYGYTF
TRBJ1-5,many,TRBV10-1,.,TGCGCCAGCAGTGAGTCTAGGACCCCCTTTTATCAGCCCCAGCATTTT,CASSESRTPFYQPQHF
TRBJ1-6,few,TRBV7-9,TRBD1,TGTGCCAGCAGCTCCAGTTTAAAGGGGGCCCAATCACCCCTCCACTTT,CASSSSLKGAQSPLHF
TRBJ2-5,.,TRBV6-5,TRBD1,TGTGCCAGCAGTCCCGGGACAGGGCTACAAGAGACCCAGTACTTC,CASSPGTGLQETQYF
TRBJ1-6,.,TRBV6-5,.,TGTGCCAGCAGTTACTCGAGTAGCGCAGGGGAGACTTCACCCCTCCACTTT,CASSYSSSAGETSPLHF
TRBJ2-1,many,TRBV7-2,.,TGTGCCAGCAGCTTAGAGGGGGAGTCCTACAATGAGCAGTTCTTC,CASSLEGESYNEQFF
TRBJ2-2,few,TRBV10-3,.,TGTGCCATCACGGGGGATCCGAACACCGGGGAGCTGTTTTTT,CAITGDPNTGELFF
TRBJ2-3,.,TRBV28,.,TGTGCCAGCAGAACGAGGAGGCGCCCGAGTGCTAGCACAGATACGCAGTATTTT,CASRTRRRPSASTDTQYF
TRBJ1-1,few,TRBV7-3,.,TGTGCCAGCAGCTTTACAGTACAGACTGAAGCTTTCTTT,CASSFTVQTEAFF
TRBJ1-6,few,TRBV14,TRBD1,TGTGCCAGCAGCCAAGATCAGGGACAGGGGGCTTCACCCCTCCACTTT,CASSQDQGQGASPLHF
TRBJ2-3,.,TRBV7-6,.,TGTGCCAGCAGCTTAGTCGGGAATTTCCCAGATACGCAGTATTTT,CASSLVGNFPDTQYF
TRBJ2-4,.,TRBV7-9,TRBD2,TGTGCCAGCAGCTTTGGCGGGGGGGCAAAAAACATTCAGTACTTC,CASSFGGGAKNIQYF
TRBJ2-7,few,TRBV6-1,TRBD1,TGTGCCAGCACCCCGGGACAGAAATACGAGCAGTACTTC,CASTPGQKYEQYF
TRBJ1-6,many,TRBV4-2,.,TGTGCCAGCAGCTACGACAGAGTTCGGTCCTATAATTCACCCCTCCACTTT,CASSYDRVRSYNSPLHF
TRBJ2-3,.,TRBV27,TRBD1,TGTGCCAGCAGTGAAAACCGGGACAGGGAGACAGATACGCAGTATTTT,CASSENRDRETDTQYF
TRBJ1-6,many,TRBV3-1,.,TGTGCCAGCAGCCAGGGGGTTTCACCCCTCCACTTT,CASSQGVSPLHF
TRBJ1-5,many,TRBV28,.,TGTGCCAGCAGTTTACGCGGGCCCCAGCATTTT,CASSLRGPQHF